Presented here are 23 T cell receptor beta chains from one specimen sequenced in a study of blood T cells in healthy people across ages (dated by TCRdb to 2014 to 2015). Library preparation was by 5' RACE. TCRdb names Illumina HiSeq 2500 as the instrument used. A second PCR of about 7 to 12 cycles was run with a J-beta primer mix and a sample-barcoded 5' primer. TCRdb trimmed public reads at Q25 via fastp, called clones via MiXCR and kept in-frame beta chains. Rows with one shared CDR3 protein collapse into an entry with the most common genes and DNA. The sample records about 1.4 million distinct CDR3 sequences, 45% to 70% of which are singletons. Over 5% of the sample lies in the top ten. Input material: blood. These receptors all stem from a man aged 18 to 35 in good health.

The chain couples TRBV20-1 to TRBJ1-5; 8 bases are shared with TRBD1. This CDR3 has 14 amino acids. V trimming: 3 bases; J trimming: 6 bases; junction bases outside the gene matches: 7. Germline loops: CDR1 DFQATT, CDR2 SNEGSKA (reference sequence). CDR3 protein: CSARRGQVGQPQHF. In nucleotides, the CDR3 is TGCAGTGCTAGGAGGGGACAGGTGGGTCAGCCCCAGCATTTT.

The rearrangement joins TRBV5-1 to TRBJ1-1; a possible D gene is TRBD1 (6 bases). The germline CDR1 and CDR2 sequences are SGHRS and YFSETQ. The CDR3 is 15 amino acids. Trimming took off 2 bases at V and 7 bases at J, with 18 bases between the two ends. CDR3 in DNA: TGCGCCAGCAGCTTCCTCCCTGACAGGATAGATGAAGCTTTCTTT. Its translation: CASSFLPDRIDEAFF.

CDR3 sequence reads: CASSVVTGINEKLFF. DNA of the CDR3: TGTGCCAGCAGCGTAGTCACAGGAATTAATGAAAAACTGTTTTTT. This chain links TRBV9 with TRBJ1-4, with D maybe TRBD1 (5 bases). CDR1 is SGDLS, CDR2 YYNGEE, per germline. V was clipped by 0 bases and J by 4 bases, with 10 bases between them. The CDR3 has 15 residues.

The CDR3 region has the DNA TGCAGTGTTCGCTTGGACAGCGCTGAAGCTTTCTTT. Translated, it gives CSVRLDSAEAFF. The gene calls are TRBV20-1 and TRBJ1-1; D perhaps matches TRBD1 (6 bases). The V end was cut by 7 bases, the J end by 6 bases, with 15 bases between. The length of the CDR3 is 12 residues. CDR1 is DFQATT and CDR2 is SNEGSKA in the germline V gene (reference sequence).

The chain uses TRBV12-3 or TRBV12-4 and TRBJ2-2; D unresolved. The V gene lost 6 bases and the J gene lost 10 bases, with 15 bases spanning the gap. This CDR3 region has 13 residues. The CDR3 spells CASSLTTSVELFF. CDR3 nucleotides: TGTGCCAGCAGCCTTACTACCTCCGTGGAGCTGTTTTTT.

The V and J genes are TRBV12-3 or TRBV12-4 and TRBJ1-1; D is unresolved. Trimming pared 0 bases from V and 8 bases from J, leaving 16 bases between. The CDR3 is 15 amino acids. DNA for the CDR3: TGTGCCAGCAGTTTAGCGCTTGTCACCAAAGGGGAAGCTTTCTTT. This codes for CASSLALVTKGEAFF.

The chain is built from TRBV7-2 and TRBJ1-4; tentatively, D is TRBD1 (5 bases). V was cut by 2 bases and J by 8 bases, with 12 bases left in between. Germline V gene data show CDR1 as SGHTA and CDR2 as FQGNSA. The CDR3 has 14 amino acids. CDR3 region: CASSLNRGWEKLFF. The CDR3 coding sequence is TGTGCCAGCAGCTTAAACCGGGGGTGGGAAAAACTGTTTTTT.

V gene TRBV4-3 combines with J gene TRBJ1-2; no firm D call. This CDR3 region has 15 residues. CDR1 LGHNA and CDR2 YSLEER come from the germline V gene. Trimming stripped 0 bases from V and 6 bases from J, with 14 bases between. This chain's CDR3 is CASSQDRHFRNGYTF. The CDR3 bases are TGCGCCAGCAGCCAAGATCGACATTTCCGAAATGGCTACACCTTC.

This clonotype was seen only a few times. The J gene is TRBJ2-5, the V gene TRBV4-3; 8 bases align to TRBD2. The closer fit of TRBJ2-7 to the DNA end suggests the J call may be wrong. The CDR3 is 15 amino acids. Germline lookup yields CDR1 LGHNA and CDR2 YSLEER. The CDR3 sequence: CASSQGSGEAHEQYF. CDR3 DNA sequence: TGCGCCAGCAGCCAGGGTAGCGGGGAAGCCCACGAGCAGTACTTC.

This clonotype was seen at least ten times. This rearrangement joins TRBV29-1 to TRBJ2-5; D is uncertain. Trimming took 1 base from V and 2 from J, leaving 8 bases between them. This CDR3 region has 13 residues. Germline lookup yields CDR1 SQVTM and CDR2 ANQGSEA. CDR3 bases: TGCAGCGTTGAAGCTCAAAATCAAGAGACCCAGTACTTC. Amino acid sequence: CSVEAQNQETQYF.

This chain links TRBV12-3 or TRBV12-4 with TRBJ1-2, with TRBD1 as a possible D gene (5 bases). The CDR3 has 12 amino acids. V was shortened by 3 bases and J by 6 bases, with 8 bases between the two germline ends. The DNA for the CDR3 is TGTGCCAGCAGTTTTTCAGGGCATGGCTACACCTTC. Translating gives CASSFSGHGYTF.

CDR3 region: CASSLRLAGVRAIEQFF. CDR3 in DNA: TGTGCCAGCAGCTTAAGACTAGCGGGAGTTCGGGCAATTGAGCAGTTCTTC. The chain has TRBV7-2 and TRBJ2-1; 12 nucleotides line up with TRBD2. After removal of 2 bases from V and 9 bases from J, the junction contained 11 bases not matched to a gene. The CDR3 runs 17 residues. The germline gives CDR1 SGHTA, CDR2 FQGNSA.

This clonotype was observed a few times. The chain recombines TRBV29-1 with TRBJ2-5; 8 bases are shared with TRBD2. This CDR3 region has 15 residues. Germline V gene sequence: CDR1 SQVTM, CDR2 ANQGSEA. V shed 4 bases, J shed 1 base, and the junction held 8 bases outside the gene matches. CDR3 amino acids: CSVAGLADFQETQYF. The CDR3 DNA follows: TGCAGCGTTGCCGGACTAGCAGACTTCCAAGAGACCCAGTACTTC.

This clonotype has a handful of counts. V and J are TRBV6-5 and TRBJ2-7; 9 bases align to TRBD1. The junction had 7 bases not matched to a gene; V was cut back by 5 bases and J by 2 bases. The CDR3 runs to 15 residues. Germline-derived CDR1 and CDR2 are MNHEY and SVGAGI. In DNA form, the CDR3 reads TGTGCCAGCAGTACAGGGACAGGGAGTACCTACGAGCAGTACTTC. It translates to CASSTGTGSTYEQYF.

This clonotype has more than one count but fewer than ten. The V call is TRBV12-3 or TRBV12-4, the J call TRBJ2-7, with unresolved D. Deletions cut 7 bases from V and 4 bases from J, with 11 bases between. This CDR3 comprises 12 residues. Written as DNA, the CDR3 is TGTGCCAGCACCCCTAATCAATACGAGCAGTACTTC. Protein product: CASTPNQYEQYF.

The chain recombines TRBV18 with TRBJ2-1; the match to TRBD2 covers 9 bases. The CDR3 has 14 amino acids. CDR1 is KGHSH, CDR2 LQKENI, per germline. V lost 0 bases to trimming and J lost 10 bases; unmatched junction nucleotides: 4. CDR3 DNA sequence: TGTGCCAGCTCACCACCTAGCGGGGGCCGAGAGCAGTTCTTC. As protein: CASSPPSGGREQFF.

J is TRBJ2-7 and V is TRBV13; 8 positions match TRBD2. This CDR3 comprises 14 residues. Germline assignment: CDR1 PRHDT and CDR2 FYEKMQ (reference sequence). J lost 6 bases, V lost 6 bases, and 10 bases had no gene match. CDR3 amino acids: CASSFRTSSVEQYF. CDR3 DNA: TGTGCCAGCAGTTTCCGGACTAGCTCGGTCGAGCAGTACTTC. The full variable domain, completed using reference TRBV13 and TRBJ2-7, is AAGVIQSPRHLIKEKRETATLKCYPIPRHDTVYWYQQGPGQDPQFLISFYEKMQSDKGSIPDRFSAQQFSDYHSELNMSSLELGDSALYFCASSFRTSSVEQYFGPGTRLTVT.

The table lists this clonotype with a few counts. This chain uses TRBV15 with TRBJ2-4, with D unclear. Germline V gives CDR1 LNHNV, CDR2 YYDKDF (reference sequence). The CDR3 covers 18 residues. Trimming took off 0 bases at V and 0 bases at J, with 15 bases between the two ends. Written as DNA, the CDR3 is TGTGCCACCAGCAGAGAACCGGTGGGGATACTAGCCAAAAACATTCAGTACTTC. Its protein is CATSREPVGILAKNIQYF.

The chain employs TRBV14 and TRBJ2-1, with 7 bases lining up with TRBD2. Germline trimming cut 1 base from V and 6 bases from J; bases unmatched to any gene: 6. In germline, CDR1 is SGHDN, CDR2 FVKESK. The CDR3 loop spans 15 amino acids. CDR3 in amino acids: CASSQGGTILNEQFF. The CDR3 region has the DNA TGTGCCAGCAGCCAAGGGGGGACTATTCTCAATGAGCAGTTCTTC.

The CDR3 spells CASSGQGFGYEQYF. The DNA of the CDR3 is TGTGCCAGCAGCGGACAGGGGTTTGGCTACGAGCAGTACTTC. The rearrangement uses TRBV13 and TRBJ2-4, with 9 bases matching TRBD1. TRBJ2-7 matches the DNA end more closely, so the J call is doubtful. Germline V CDR1 and CDR2: PRHDT, FYEKMQ (reference sequence). The CDR3 covers 14 residues.

J is TRBJ1-2 and V is TRBV10-2; tentatively, D is TRBD1 (5 bases). The CDR3 contains 13 residues. CDR1 is WSHSY, CDR2 SAAADI, per germline. The CDR3 spells CAAAEGIGYGYTF. CDR3 nucleotides: TGCGCAGCCGCCGAGGGGATCGGCTATGGCTACACCTTC.

Here the CDR3 reads CSARTSGAKDTQYF. The CDR3 nucleotides read TGCAGTGCTAGGACTAGCGGGGCTAAAGATACGCAGTATTTT. J is TRBJ2-3 and V is TRBV20-1; 11 bases are shared with TRBD2. The CDR3 contains 14 residues. Germline V gene data show CDR1 as DFQATT and CDR2 as SNEGSKA (reference sequence). The V segment lost 3 bases and the J segment 5 bases; nucleotides outside the gene matches: 4.

This clonotype was detected only a few times. The chain combines TRBV7-9 with TRBJ2-5; D tentatively fits TRBD1 or TRBD2 (5 bases each). There are 17 residues in the CDR3. The germline V and J ends were trimmed by 1 base and 0 bases, with 15 bases remaining between them. In germline, CDR1 is SEHNR, CDR2 FQNEAQ (reference sequence). The CDR3 DNA reads as TGTGCCAGCAGCTTAGGCCGAGGGGCGACGAACCAAGAGACCCAGTACTTC. This translates into CASSLGRGATNQETQYF.